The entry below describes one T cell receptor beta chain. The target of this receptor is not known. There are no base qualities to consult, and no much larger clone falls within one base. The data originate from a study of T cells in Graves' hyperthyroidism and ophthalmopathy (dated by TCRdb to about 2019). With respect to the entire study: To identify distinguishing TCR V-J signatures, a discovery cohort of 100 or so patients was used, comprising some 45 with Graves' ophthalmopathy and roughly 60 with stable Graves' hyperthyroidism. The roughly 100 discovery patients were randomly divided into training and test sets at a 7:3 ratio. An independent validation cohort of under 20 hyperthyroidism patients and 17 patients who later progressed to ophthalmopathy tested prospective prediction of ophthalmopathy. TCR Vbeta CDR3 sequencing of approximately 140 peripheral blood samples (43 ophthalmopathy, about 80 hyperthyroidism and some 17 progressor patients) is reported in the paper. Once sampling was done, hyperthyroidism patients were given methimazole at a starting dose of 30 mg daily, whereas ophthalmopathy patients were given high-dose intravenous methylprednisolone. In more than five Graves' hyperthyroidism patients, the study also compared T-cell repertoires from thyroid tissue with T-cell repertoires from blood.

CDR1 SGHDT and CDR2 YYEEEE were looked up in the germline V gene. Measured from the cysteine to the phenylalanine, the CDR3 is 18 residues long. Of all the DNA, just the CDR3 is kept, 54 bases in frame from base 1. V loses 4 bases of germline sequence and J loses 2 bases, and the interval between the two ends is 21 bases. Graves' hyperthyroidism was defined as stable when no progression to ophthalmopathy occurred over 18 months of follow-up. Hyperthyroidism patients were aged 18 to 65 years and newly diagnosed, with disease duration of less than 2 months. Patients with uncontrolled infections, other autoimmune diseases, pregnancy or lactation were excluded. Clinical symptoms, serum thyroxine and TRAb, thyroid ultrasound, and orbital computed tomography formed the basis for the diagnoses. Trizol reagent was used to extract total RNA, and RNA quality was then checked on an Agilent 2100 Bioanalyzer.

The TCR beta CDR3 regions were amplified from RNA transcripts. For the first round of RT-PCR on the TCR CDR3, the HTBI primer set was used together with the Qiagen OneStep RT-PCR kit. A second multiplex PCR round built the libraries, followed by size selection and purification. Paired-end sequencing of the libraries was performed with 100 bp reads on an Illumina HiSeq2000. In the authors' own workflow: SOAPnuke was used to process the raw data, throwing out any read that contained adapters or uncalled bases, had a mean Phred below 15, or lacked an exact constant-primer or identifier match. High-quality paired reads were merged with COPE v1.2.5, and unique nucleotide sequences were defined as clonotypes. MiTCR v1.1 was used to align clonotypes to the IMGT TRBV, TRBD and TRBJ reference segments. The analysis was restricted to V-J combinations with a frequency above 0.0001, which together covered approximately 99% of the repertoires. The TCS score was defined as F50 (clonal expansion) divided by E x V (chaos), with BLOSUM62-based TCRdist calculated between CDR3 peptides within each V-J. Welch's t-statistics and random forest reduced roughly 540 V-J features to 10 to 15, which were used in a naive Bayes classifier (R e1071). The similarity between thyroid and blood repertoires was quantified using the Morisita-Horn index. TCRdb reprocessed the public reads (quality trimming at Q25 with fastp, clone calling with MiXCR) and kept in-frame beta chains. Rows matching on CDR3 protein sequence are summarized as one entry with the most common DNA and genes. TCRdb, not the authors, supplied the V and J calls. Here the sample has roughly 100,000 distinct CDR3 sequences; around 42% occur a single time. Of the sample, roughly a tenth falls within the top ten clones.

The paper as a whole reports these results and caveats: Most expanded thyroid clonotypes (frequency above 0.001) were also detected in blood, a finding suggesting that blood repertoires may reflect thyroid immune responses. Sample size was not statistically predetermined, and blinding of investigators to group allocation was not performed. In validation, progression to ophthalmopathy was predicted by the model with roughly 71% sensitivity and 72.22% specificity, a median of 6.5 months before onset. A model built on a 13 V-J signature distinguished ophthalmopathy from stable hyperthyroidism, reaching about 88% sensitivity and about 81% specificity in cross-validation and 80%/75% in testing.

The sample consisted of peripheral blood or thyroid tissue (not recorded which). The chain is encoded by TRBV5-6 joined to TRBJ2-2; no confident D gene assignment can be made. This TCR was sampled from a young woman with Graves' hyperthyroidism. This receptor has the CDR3 CASSTPGRYSGNTGELFF. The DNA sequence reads TGTGCCAGCAGCACCCCCGGACGGTACTCTGGAAACACCGGGGAGCTGTTTTTT.